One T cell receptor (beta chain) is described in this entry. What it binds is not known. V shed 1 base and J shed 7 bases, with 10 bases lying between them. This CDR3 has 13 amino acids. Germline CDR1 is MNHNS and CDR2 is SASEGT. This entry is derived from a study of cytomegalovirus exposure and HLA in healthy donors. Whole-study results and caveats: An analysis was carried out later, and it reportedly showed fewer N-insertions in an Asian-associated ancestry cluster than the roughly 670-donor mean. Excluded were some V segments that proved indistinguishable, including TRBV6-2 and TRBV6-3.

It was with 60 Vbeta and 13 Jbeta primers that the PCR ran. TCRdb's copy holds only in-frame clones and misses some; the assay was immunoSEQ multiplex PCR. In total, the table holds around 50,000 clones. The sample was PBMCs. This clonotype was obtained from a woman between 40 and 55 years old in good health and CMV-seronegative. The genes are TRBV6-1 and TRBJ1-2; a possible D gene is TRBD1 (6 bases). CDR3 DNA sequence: TGTGCCAGCAGTGAAGACAGGGTGGGTGGCTACACCTTC. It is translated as CASSEDRVGGYTF.